One sample yielded the 9 T cell receptor beta chains listed below, sequenced in a study of brain T cells in children with intractable seizures. Some clones are missing from TCRdb's copy, which holds only in-frame ones; the method was immunoSEQ multiplex PCR. The sample has about 340,000 clones; about 93% are singletons. The sample's time point: blood from clinic visit 5 months post-surgery; TSC patient then seizure free. Sequences were derived from peripheral blood, sampled roughly 5 months after surgery. The receptor source for this set is a boy less than two years old with tuberous sclerosis and intractable seizures.

The CDR3 sequence: CASSPAAIDRRGNYGYTF. The CDR3 region has the DNA TGTGCCAGCAGCCCGGCAGCCATAGACAGGAGGGGAAACTATGGCTACACCTTC. The chain carries TRBV7-9 and TRBJ1-2; D is possibly TRBD1 (6 bases). The V gene lost 5 bases and the J gene lost 2 bases, with 24 bases spanning the gap. Germline CDR1 SEHNR, CDR2 FQNEAQ (reference sequence). CDR3 size: 18 residues.

The J gene is TRBJ2-5, the V gene TRBV23-1; TRBD1 aligns across 7 bases. TRBV23-1 qualifies as an ORF whose function is uncertain. With 3 bases clipped from V and 6 bases from J, the junction kept 10 bases outside the gene matches. CDR3 size: 15 residues. The CDR3 DNA is TGCGCCAGCAGTCAGGGAGACAGGGCATTTAAGACCCAGTACTTC. This codes for CASSQGDRAFKTQYF.

The chain joins TRBV6-2 or TRBV6-3 to TRBJ2-3; 7 positions match TRBD2. Germline values: CDR1 MNHEY, CDR2 SVGEGT. Losses at the gene ends were 6 bases for V and 1 base for J; bases not matched to a gene: 10. There are 16 residues in the CDR3. The DNA for the CDR3 is TGTGCCAGCAGCAAACGACTAGCCGGGGGCACAGATACGCAGTATTTT. This encodes CASSKRLAGGTDTQYF.

The gene calls are TRBV30 and TRBJ1-2; D not resolved. From germline, CDR1 is GTSNPN and CDR2 SVGIG (reference sequence). V lost 3 bases, J lost 8 bases, and 13 bases lay in between. The CDR3 is made up of 12 amino acids. CDR3 protein: CAWSPTGRGYTF. As DNA, the CDR3 is TGTGCCTGGAGCCCCACTGGCCGGGGCTACACCTTC.

The rearrangement uses TRBV30 and TRBJ1-1; maybe TRBD1 (6 bases). V shed 5 bases and J shed 1 base, with 8 bases lying between them. The CDR3 loop spans 12 amino acids. The germline gives CDR1 GTSNPN, CDR2 SVGIG (reference sequence). Written as DNA, the CDR3 is TGTGCCTGGGGAGGGGGGAACACTGAAGCTTTCTTT. Its translation is CAWGGGNTEAFF.

This chain connects TRBV24-1 to TRBJ2-2; D not resolved. The CDR3 length is 12 residues. The V gene's germline CDR1 is KGHDR and CDR2 SFDVKD. Trimming stripped 3 bases from V and 6 bases from J, with 4 bases between. CDR3 DNA sequence: TGTGCCACCAGTGATCTGGCCGGGGAGCTGTTTTTT. This gives the protein CATSDLAGELFF.

The chain employs TRBV7-9 and TRBJ2-7, with 8 bases that match TRBD1. After removal of 4 bases from V and 3 bases from J, the junction contained 8 bases not matched to a gene. Germline V gene lookup returns CDR1 SEHNR and CDR2 FQNEAQ (reference sequence). The CDR3 spans 15 residues. In DNA form, the CDR3 reads TGTGCCAGCAGCTCACCATGGACAGGGCTCTACGAGCAGTACTTC. Translating it yields CASSSPWTGLYEQYF.

The V call is TRBV10-3, the J call TRBJ2-3; D gene ambiguous. The CDR3 runs 12 residues. Per germline, CDR1 ENHRY and CDR2 SYGVKD. V lost 10 bases and J 0 bases, leaving 8 bases between the germline ends. CDR3 sequence (DNA): TGTGCCACTGAAGGGAGCACAGATACGCAGTATTTT. It specifies CATEGSTDTQYF.

In the case of this clone: Within the sample, other DNA sequences also encode this same CDR3. J is TRBJ1-1 and V is TRBV12-3 or TRBV12-4, with D unclear. The CDR3 totals 13 residues. V was shortened by 0 bases and J by 2 bases, with 4 bases between the two germline ends. The CDR3 spells CASSLASNTEAFF. The CDR3 DNA reads TGTGCCAGCAGTTTAGCCAGCAACACTGAAGCTTTCTTT.